Described below is a single T cell receptor beta chain sequence and its context. Baseline was the first blood sampling point, followed by cycle 4 day 1 and cycle 7 day 1. TCRdb's table, derived via immunoSEQ multiplex PCR, lists solely in-frame clones and lacks some. This table has tens of thousands of clones, over 75% appearing once. This CDR3 has 13 amino acids. V was pared by 4 bases and J by 1 base, with 8 bases between. CDR1 and CDR2 (germline): SGHRS, YFSETQ. This entry is derived from a study of OX40 agonist ivuxolimab in advanced cancers. This sequence joins TRBV5-1 and TRBJ1-2, with D perhaps TRBD1 (6 bases). This TCR was sampled from an adult with an advanced solid tumor such as melanoma, head and neck, liver or kidney cancer. The material was CD4+ or CD8+ T cells sorted from blood, obtained in a trial of the OX40 agonist ivuxolimab. CDR3 amino acids: CASSRDNNYGYTF. The DNA of the CDR3 is TGCGCCAGCAGCCGGGACAATAACTATGGCTACACCTTC.